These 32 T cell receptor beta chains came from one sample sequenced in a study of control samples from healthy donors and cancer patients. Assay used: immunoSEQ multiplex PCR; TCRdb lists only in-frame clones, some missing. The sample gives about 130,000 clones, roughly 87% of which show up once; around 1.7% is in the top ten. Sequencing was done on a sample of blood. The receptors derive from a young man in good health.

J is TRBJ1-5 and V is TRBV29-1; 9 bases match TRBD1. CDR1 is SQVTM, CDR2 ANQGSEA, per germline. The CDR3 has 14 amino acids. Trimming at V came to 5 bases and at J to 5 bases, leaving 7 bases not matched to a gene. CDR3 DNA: TGCAGCGTTAACACGGGACAGGGATATCAGCCCCAGCATTTT. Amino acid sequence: CSVNTGQGYQPQHF. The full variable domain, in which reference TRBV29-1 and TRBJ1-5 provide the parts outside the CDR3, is SAVISQKPSRDICQRGTSLTIQCQVDSQVTMMFWYRQQPGQSLTLIATANQGSEATYESGFVIDKFPISRPNLTFSTLTVSNMSPEDSSIYLCSVNTGQGYQPQHFGDGTRLSIL.

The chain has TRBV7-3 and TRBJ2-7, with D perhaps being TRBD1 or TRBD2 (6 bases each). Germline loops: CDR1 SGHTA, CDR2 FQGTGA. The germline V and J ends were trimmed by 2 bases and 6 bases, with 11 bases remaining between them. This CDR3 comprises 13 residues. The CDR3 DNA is TGTGCCAGCAGCTTATGGGGGGCCTCCGAGCAGTACTTC. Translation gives CASSLWGASEQYF.

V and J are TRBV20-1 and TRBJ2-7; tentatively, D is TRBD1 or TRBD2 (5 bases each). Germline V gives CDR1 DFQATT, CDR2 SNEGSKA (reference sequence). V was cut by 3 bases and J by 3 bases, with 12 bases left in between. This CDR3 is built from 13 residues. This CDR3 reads CSASPGPNYEQYF. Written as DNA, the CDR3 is TGCAGTGCTAGTCCGGGACCAAACTACGAGCAGTACTTC.

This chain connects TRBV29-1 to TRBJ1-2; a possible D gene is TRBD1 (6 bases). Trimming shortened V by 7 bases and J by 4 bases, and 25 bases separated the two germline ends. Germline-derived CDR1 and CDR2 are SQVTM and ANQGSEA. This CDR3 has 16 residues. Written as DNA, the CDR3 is TGCAGCGGAAAAACAGGGTCCCTCTCCCAGGCCTATGGCTACACCTTC. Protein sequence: CSGKTGSLSQAYGYTF.

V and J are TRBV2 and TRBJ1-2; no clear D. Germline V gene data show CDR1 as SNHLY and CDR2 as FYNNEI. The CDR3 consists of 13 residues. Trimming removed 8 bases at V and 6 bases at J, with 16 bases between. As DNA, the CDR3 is TGTGCCAGCGGAACACTGGATTTGAATGGCTACACCTTC. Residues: CASGTLDLNGYTF.

DNA for the CDR3: TGTGCCAGCAGCTCCACTCGGGGGGTTGATGGCTACACCTTC. It yields the protein CASSSTRGVDGYTF. The V gene is TRBV7-2, the J gene TRBJ1-2; D might be TRBD1 (5 bases). V gave up 4 bases and J gave up 6 bases, with 15 bases separating them. The CDR3 totals 14 residues. Germline values: CDR1 SGHTA, CDR2 FQGNSA.

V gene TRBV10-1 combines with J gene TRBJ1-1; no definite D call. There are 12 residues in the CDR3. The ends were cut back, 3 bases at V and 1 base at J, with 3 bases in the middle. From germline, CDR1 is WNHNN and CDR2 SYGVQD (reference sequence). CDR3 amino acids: CASSDSNTEAFF. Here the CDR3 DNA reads TGCGCCAGCAGTGACTCGAACACTGAAGCTTTCTTT.

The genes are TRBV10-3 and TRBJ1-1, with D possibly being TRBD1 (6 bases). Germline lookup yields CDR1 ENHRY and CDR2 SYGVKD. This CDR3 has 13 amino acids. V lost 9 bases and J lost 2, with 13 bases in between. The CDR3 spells CAIQGVSNTEAFF. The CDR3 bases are TGTGCCATACAGGGAGTATCTAACACTGAAGCTTTCTTT.

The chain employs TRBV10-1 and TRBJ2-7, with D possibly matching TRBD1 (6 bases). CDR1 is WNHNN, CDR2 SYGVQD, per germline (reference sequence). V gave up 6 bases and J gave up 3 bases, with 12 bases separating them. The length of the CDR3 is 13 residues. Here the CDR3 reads CASSSGHLYEQYF. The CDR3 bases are TGCGCCAGCAGCTCGGGACACCTCTACGAGCAGTACTTC.

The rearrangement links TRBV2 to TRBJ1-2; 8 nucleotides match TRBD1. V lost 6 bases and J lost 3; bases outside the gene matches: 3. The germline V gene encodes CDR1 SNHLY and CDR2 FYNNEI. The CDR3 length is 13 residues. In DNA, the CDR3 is TGTGCCAGCAGGACAGGGGACGACTATGGCTACACCTTC. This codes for CASRTGDDYGYTF.

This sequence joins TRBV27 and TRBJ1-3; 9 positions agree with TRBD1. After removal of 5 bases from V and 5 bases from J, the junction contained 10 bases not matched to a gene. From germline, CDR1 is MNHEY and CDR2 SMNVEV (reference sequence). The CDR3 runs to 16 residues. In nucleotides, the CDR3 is TGTGCCAGCAGTACACAGACCGGGACAGGGAGAAACACCATATATTTT. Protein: CASSTQTGTGRNTIYF.

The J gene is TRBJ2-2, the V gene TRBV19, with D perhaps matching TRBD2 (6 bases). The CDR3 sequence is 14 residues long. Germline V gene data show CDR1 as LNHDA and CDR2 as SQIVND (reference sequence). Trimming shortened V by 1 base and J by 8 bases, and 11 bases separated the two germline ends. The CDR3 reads CASSIVAGSGELFF. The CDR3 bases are TGTGCCAGTAGTATAGTGGCGGGATCTGGGGAGCTGTTTTTT.

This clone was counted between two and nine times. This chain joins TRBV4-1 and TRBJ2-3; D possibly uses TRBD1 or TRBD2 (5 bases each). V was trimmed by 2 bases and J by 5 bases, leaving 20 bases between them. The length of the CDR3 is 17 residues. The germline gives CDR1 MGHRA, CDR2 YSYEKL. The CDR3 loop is CASSQWSIGTFGDTQYF. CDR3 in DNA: TGCGCCAGCAGCCAATGGTCAATAGGGACGTTCGGAGATACGCAGTATTTT.

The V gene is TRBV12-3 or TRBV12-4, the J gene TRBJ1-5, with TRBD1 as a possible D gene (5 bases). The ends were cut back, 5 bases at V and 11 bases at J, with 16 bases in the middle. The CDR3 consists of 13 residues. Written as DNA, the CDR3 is TGTGCCAGCAGTACAAATCGACAGTCTGCCCAGCATTTT. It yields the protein CASSTNRQSAQHF.

The CDR3 loop reads CSVDTGGRTEAFF. In DNA form, the CDR3 reads TGCAGCGTAGATACAGGGGGAAGGACTGAAGCTTTCTTT. The rearrangement joins TRBV29-1 to TRBJ1-1, with 8 nucleotides matching TRBD1. V lost 6 bases, J lost 5 bases, and 8 bases stayed unmatched. The CDR3 spans 13 residues. Germline V gives CDR1 SQVTM, CDR2 ANQGSEA. Variable domain in full (rest from reference TRBV29-1 and TRBJ1-1): SAVISQKPSRDICQRGTSLTIQCQVDSQVTMMFWYRQQPGQSLTLIATANQGSEATYESGFVIDKFPISRPNLTFSTLTVSNMSPEDSSIYLCSVDTGGRTEAFFGQGTRLTVV.

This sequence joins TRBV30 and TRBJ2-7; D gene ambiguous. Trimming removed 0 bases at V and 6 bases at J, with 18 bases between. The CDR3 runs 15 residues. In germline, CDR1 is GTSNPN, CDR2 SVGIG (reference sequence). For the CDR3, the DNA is TGTGCCTGGAGTGTAGGGCAGGTAAAGTCGATCGAGCAGTACTTC. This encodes CAWSVGQVKSIEQYF.

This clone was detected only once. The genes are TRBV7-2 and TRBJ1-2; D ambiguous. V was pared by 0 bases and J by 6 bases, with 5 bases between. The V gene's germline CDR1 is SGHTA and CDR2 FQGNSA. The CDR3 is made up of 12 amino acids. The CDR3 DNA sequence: TGTGCCAGCAGCTTAGCGAGGGATGGCTACACCTTC. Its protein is CASSLARDGYTF.

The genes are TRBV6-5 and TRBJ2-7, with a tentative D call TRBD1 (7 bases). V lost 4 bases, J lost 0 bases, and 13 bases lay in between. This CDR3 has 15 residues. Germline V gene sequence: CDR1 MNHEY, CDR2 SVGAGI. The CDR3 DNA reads TGTGCCAGCAGTTTCAGACAGGGAGGCTCCTACGAGCAGTACTTC. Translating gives CASSFRQGGSYEQYF.

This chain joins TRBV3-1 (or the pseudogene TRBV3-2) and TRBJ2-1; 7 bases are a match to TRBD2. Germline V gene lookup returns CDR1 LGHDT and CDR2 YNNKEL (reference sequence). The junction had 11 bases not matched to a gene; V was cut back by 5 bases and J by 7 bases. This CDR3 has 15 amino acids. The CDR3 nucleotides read TGTGCCAGCAGCTTTCGGGCGGGAGTAGGTAATGAGCAGTTCTTC. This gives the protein CASSFRAGVGNEQFF.

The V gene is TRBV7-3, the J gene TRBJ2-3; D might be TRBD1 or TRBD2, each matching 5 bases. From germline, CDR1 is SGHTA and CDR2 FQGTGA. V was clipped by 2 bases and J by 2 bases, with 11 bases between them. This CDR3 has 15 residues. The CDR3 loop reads CASSLQGAPTDTQYF. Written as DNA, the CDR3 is TGTGCCAGCAGCTTACAGGGAGCCCCCACAGATACGCAGTATTTT.

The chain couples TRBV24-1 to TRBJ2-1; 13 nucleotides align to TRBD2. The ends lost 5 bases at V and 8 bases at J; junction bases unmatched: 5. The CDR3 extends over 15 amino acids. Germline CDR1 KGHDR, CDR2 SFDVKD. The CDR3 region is CATSATSGRGYEQFF. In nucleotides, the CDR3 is TGTGCCACCAGTGCCACTAGCGGGAGGGGCTATGAGCAGTTCTTC.

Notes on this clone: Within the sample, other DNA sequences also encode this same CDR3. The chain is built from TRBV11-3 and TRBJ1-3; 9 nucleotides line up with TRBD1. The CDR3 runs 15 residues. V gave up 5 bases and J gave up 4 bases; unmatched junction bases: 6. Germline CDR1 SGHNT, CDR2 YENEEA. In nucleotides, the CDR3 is TGTGCCAGCAGCCCGGGACAGGGACCGGGAAACACCATATATTTT. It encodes CASSPGQGPGNTIYF. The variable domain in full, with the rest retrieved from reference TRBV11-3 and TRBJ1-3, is EAGVVQSPRYKIIEKKQPVAFWCNPISGHNTLYWYLQNLGQGPELLIRYENEEAVDDSQLPKDRFSAERLKGVDSTLKIQPAELGDSAVYLCASSPGQGPGNTIYFGEGSWLTVV.

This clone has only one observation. The CDR3 sequence is CASSKLFRDRGNEQFF. The CDR3 bases are TGTGCCAGCAGCAAATTGTTTAGGGACAGGGGCAATGAGCAGTTCTTC. This chain links TRBV21-1 with TRBJ2-1; whether TRBD1, the table's D call, matches the DNA was not checked. TRBV21-1 counts as a pseudogene. CDR3 length equals 16 residues.

The CDR3 is CASRDSGYEQYF. CDR3 nucleotide sequence: TGTGCCAGCAGGGACTCGGGCTACGAGCAGTACTTC. The gene calls are TRBV28 and TRBJ2-7; possible D gene TRBD2, 5 bases. The CDR3 spans 12 residues. The V gene's germline CDR1 is MDHEN and CDR2 SYDVKM. Trimming took 6 bases from V and 3 from J, leaving 9 bases between them. The full variable domain, with the rest looked up from reference TRBV28 and TRBJ2-7, is DVKVTQSSRYLVKRTGEKVFLECVQDMDHENMFWYRQDPGLGLRLIYFSYDVKMKEKGDIPEGYSVSREKKERFSLILESASTNQTSMYLCASRDSGYEQYFGPGTRLTVT.

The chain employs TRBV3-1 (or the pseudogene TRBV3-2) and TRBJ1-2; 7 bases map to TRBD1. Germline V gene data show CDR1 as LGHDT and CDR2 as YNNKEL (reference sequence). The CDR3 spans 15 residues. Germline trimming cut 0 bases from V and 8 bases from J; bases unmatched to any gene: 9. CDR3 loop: CASSQEGGQWEGYTF. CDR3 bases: TGTGCCAGCAGCCAAGAGGGGGGACAGTGGGAAGGCTACACCTTC.

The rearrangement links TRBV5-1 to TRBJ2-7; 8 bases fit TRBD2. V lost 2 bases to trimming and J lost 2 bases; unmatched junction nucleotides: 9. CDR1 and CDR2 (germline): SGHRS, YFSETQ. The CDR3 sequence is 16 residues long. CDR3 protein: CASSFEHSGNPYEQYF. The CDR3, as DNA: TGCGCCAGCAGCTTCGAACATAGCGGGAATCCCTACGAGCAGTACTTC.

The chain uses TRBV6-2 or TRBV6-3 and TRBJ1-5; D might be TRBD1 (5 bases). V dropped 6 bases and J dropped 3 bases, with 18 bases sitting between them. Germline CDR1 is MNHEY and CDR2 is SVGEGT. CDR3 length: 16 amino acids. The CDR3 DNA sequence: TGTGCCAGCAGCCATCCTAGGGACCTTTACAATCAGCCCCAGCATTTT. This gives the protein CASSHPRDLYNQPQHF.

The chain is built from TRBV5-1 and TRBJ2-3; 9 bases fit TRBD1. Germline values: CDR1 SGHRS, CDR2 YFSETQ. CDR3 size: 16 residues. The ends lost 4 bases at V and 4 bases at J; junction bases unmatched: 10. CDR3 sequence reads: CASSAWTGVGADTQYF. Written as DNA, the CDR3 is TGCGCCAGCAGCGCGTGGACAGGGGTGGGCGCAGATACGCAGTATTTT. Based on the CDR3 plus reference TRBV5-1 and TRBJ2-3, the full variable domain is KAGVTQTPRYLIKTRGQQVTLSCSPISGHRSVSWYQQTPGQGLQFLFEYFSETQRNKGNFPGRFSGRQFSNSRSEMNVSTLELGDSALYLCASSAWTGVGADTQYFGPGTRLTVL.

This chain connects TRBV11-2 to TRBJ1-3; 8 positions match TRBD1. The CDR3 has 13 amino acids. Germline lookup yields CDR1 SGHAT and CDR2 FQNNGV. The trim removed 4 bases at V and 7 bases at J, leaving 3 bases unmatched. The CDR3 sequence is CASSWYRGNTIYF. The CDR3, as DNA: TGTGCCAGCAGCTGGTACAGGGGGAACACCATATATTTT.

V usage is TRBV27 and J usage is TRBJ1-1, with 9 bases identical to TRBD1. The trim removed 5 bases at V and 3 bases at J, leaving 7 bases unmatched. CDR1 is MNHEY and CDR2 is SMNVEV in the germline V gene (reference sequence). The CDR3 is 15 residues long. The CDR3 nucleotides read TGTGCCAGCAGTCCCAGGGACAGGGTTGACACTGAAGCTTTCTTT. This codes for CASSPRDRVDTEAFF.

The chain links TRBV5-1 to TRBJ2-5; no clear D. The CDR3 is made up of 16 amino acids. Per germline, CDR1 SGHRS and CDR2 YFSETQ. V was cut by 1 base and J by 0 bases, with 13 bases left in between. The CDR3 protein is CASSLPTGQHQETQYF. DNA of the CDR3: TGCGCCAGCAGCTTGCCCACCGGCCAGCACCAAGAGACCCAGTACTTC.

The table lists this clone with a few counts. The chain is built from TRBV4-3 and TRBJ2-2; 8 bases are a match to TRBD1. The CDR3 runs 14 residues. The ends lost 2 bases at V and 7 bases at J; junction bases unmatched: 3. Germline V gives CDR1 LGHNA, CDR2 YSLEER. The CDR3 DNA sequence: TGCGCCAGCAGCCAACAGGGGGCGGTCGGGGAGCTGTTTTTT. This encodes CASSQQGAVGELFF.